The text below deals with one T cell receptor (beta chain). Its target is unknown. Sequencing used immunoSEQ multiplex PCR; TCRdb keeps in-frame clones, though not all of them. The table lists 69,000 or so clones, 70% to 90% of them singletons. Regarding time point: week 35, safety follow-up. Vaccination comprised doses that each held 300 ug of mutant IDH1 20-mer peptide, plus topical imiquimod. This entry comes from a study of a mutant IDH1 vaccine in newly diagnosed glioma. Overall study: Commencement of vaccination occurred 4-6 weeks following radiotherapy alone, or concurrently with temozolomide cycles. Treated patients, approximately 60% male and 37.5% female, averaged about 40 years of age.

CDR3 length: 15 amino acids. Germline V CDR1 and CDR2: MNHEY, SMNVEV (reference sequence). V was shortened by 4 bases and J by 7 bases, with 17 bases between the two germline ends. Whole-study findings and limits: Shifts in the top peripheral T cell clonotypes seemed unrelated to pseudoprogression.

The genes are TRBV27 and TRBJ1-5; D remains unclear. The source is a man between 25 and 39 years old with glioma. Material: PBMCs, obtained from a glioma patient whose treatment included an IDH1 peptide vaccine. Written as DNA, the CDR3 is TGTGCCAGCAGTTCCGTCGCGGAGGGTGACCAGCCCCAGCATTTT. Translation gives CASSSVAEGDQPQHF.